Following are 17 T cell receptor beta chains from one sample sequenced in a study of tumor and adjacent non-tumor tissue in lung cancer (dated by TCRdb to 2016 to 2018). Libraries came from multiplex PCR. TCRdb lists the instrument as Illumina HiSeq 2500. TCRbeta libraries were constructed through three rounds of nested PCR with primers (Table S4) according to protocols adapted from ARM-PCR. TCRdb reprocessed the public reads (quality trimming at Q25 with fastp, clone calling with MiXCR) and kept in-frame beta chains. Rows are unified per CDR3 protein, each entry keeping the most common DNA and genes. The sample has about 82,000 distinct CDR3 sequences on record, over 70% of them singletons. In total, the top ten clones hold more than 10% of the sample. RNA was isolated from bulk, unsorted tissue, and RNA quality was assessed with a NanoDrop ND-1000 and an Agilent 2100. The specimen was lung tumor tissue. The receptors here all came from a woman in her fifties or sixties with non-small cell lung cancer.

Worth noting for this clonotype: This could be a read error, since a much larger clone is one nucleotide away. The V and J genes are TRBV5-1 and TRBJ2-3; perhaps TRBD2 as D (5 bases). Germline values: CDR1 SGHRS, CDR2 YFSETQ. The CDR3 consists of 13 residues. CDR3 loop: CVSSLERTDTQYF. Written as DNA, the CDR3 is TGCGTCAGCAGCTTGGAGCGGACAGATACGCAGTATTTT.

A word on this clonotype: No conserved phenylalanine or tryptophan ends this CDR3, so it is likely a read error. The CDR3 sequence is CSVEGASRTVELFS. In DNA form, the CDR3 reads TGCAGCGTTGAAGGAGCGTCCAGAACGGTGGAGCTGTTTTCT. The chain is built from TRBV29-1 and TRBJ2-2, with D uncertain. CDR3 length: 14 residues. V gave up 1 base and J gave up 10 bases, with 16 bases separating them. Germline CDR1 and CDR2: SQVTM and ANQGSEA.

This clonotype was detected many times. The rearrangement uses TRBV2 and TRBJ2-5, with D hard to call. V lost 8 bases and J lost 2, with 12 bases in between. This CDR3 has 13 amino acids. Germline CDR1 and CDR2: SNHLY and FYNNEI. The CDR3 loop reads CASCGVLQETQYF. Written as DNA, the CDR3 is TGTGCCAGCTGTGGGGTGCTTCAAGAGACCCAGTACTTC.

About this clonotype: This may come from a read error, since a much larger clone is one base off. The chain employs TRBV5-1 and TRBJ2-5, with D maybe TRBD1 (6 bases). Germline-derived CDR1 and CDR2 are SGHRS and YFSETQ. This CDR3 spans 18 amino acids. The CDR3 DNA reads as TGCGCCAGCAGCTTGGTTGGGCGTTCCCTCACCAAGGGGGAGACCCAGTGCTTC. Protein sequence: CASSLVGRSLTKGETQCF.

This clonotype was seen once. One end of the junction fails to match germline, which may point to a read error. This chain connects TRBV6-5 to TRBJ1-2; D may be TRBD1 (5 bases). The CDR3 covers 16 residues. Germline CDR1 and CDR2: MNHEY and SVGAGI. CDR3: CVSSYGGQGLRYGYTF. For the CDR3, the DNA is TGTGTCAGCAGTTACGGAGGGCAGGGTCTTCGCTATGGCTACACCTTC.

The genes are TRBV6-5 and TRBJ2-2, with 7 bases matching TRBD1. The CDR3 has 14 residues. Looked up from germline, CDR1 is MNHEY and CDR2 is SVGAGI. V dropped 8 bases and J dropped 7; count of bases not matched to a gene: 10. CDR3 nucleotides: TGTGCCAGCGGGGTTAGTGGGACAGTCGGGGAGCTGTTTTTT. Encoded protein: CASGVSGTVGELFF.

Many counts were recorded for this clonotype. DNA of the CDR3: TGCAGCGTTGTGCACAGGGAAGGACTTGACTACACCTTC. This translates into CSVVHREGLDYTF. The chain has TRBV29-1 and TRBJ1-2; a possible D gene is TRBD1 (6 bases). The CDR3 has 13 residues. CDR1 SQVTM and CDR2 ANQGSEA come from the germline V gene. V was shortened by 4 bases and J by 10 bases, with 19 bases between the two germline ends. The full variable domain, in which reference TRBV29-1 and TRBJ1-2 provide the parts outside the CDR3, is SAVISQKPSRDICQRGTSLTIQCQVDSQVTMMFWYRQQPGQSLTLIATANQGSEATYESGFVIDKFPISRPNLTFSTLTVSNMSPEDSSIYLCSVVHREGLDYTFGSGTRLTVV.

J is TRBJ2-3 and V is TRBV4-1; maybe TRBD2 (5 bases). CDR3 length: 13 residues. V was pared by 11 bases and J by 2 bases, with 14 bases between. CDR1 MGHRA and CDR2 YSYEKL come from the germline V gene. CDR3 nucleotide sequence: TGCGCCGGTCAGAGTAGCGTCACAGATACGCAGTATTTT. Translating gives CAGQSSVTDTQYF.

Only a few counts were recorded for this clonotype. The V call is TRBV7-6, the J call TRBJ1-3; D is unclear. The CDR3 is 14 amino acids. Trimming stripped 6 bases from V and 0 bases from J, with 9 bases between. Germline CDR1 is SGHVS and CDR2 is FNYEAQ. DNA of the CDR3: TGTGCCAGCAGACGGACTCGCTCTGGAAACACCATATATTTT. This sequence encodes CASRRTRSGNTIYF. The full variable domain, completed using reference TRBV7-6 and TRBJ1-3, is GAGVSQSPRYKVTKRGQDVALRCDPISGHVSLYWYRQALGQGPEFLTYFNYEAQQDKSGLPNDRFSAERPEGSISTLTIQRTEQRDSAMYRCASRRTRSGNTIYFGEGSWLTVV.

About this clonotype itself: This CDR3 is missing its conserved last phenylalanine or tryptophan, likely due to a read error. Because the CDR3's place on the DNA is in doubt, the DNA is left out and the CDR3 is given as listed by TCRdb. J is TRBJ2-2 and V is TRBV29-1. The CDR3 spans 14 amino acids, including both terminal residues. Germline-derived CDR1 and CDR2 are SQVTM and ANQGSEA. CDR3 region: CSVELFGNTGELLS.

The genes are TRBV13 and TRBJ2-1; D remains ambiguous. The CDR3 is made up of 13 amino acids. Germline V gene data show CDR1 as PRHDT and CDR2 as FYEKMQ (reference sequence). CDR3 in DNA: TGTGAAAGCAGCAAGGGCAGTCACAATGAGCAGTTCTTC. As protein: CESSKGSHNEQFF.

Notes on this clonotype: The junction and the germline gene differ at one end; a read error may be behind it. The rearrangement uses TRBV6-1 and TRBJ2-7; no firm D call. This CDR3 region has 14 residues. Germline loops: CDR1 MNHNS, CDR2 SASEGT. In DNA form, the CDR3 reads TGTGCCGGCAGTGAGGATGTGAGATCCTATGAGCAGTACTTC. This translates into CAGSEDVRSYEQYF.

The rearrangement joins TRBV6-1 to TRBJ2-5; D not certain. The CDR3 covers 15 residues. Trimming removed 7 bases from V and 3 bases from J, with 18 bases in between. Germline CDR1 and CDR2: MNHNS and SASEGT. The CDR3: CASITVGGDKETQYF. The CDR3 region has the DNA TGTGCCAGCATTACGGTCGGTGGAGATAAAGAGACCCAGTACTTC.

The V call is TRBV6-5, the J call TRBJ2-5; possible D gene TRBD2, 6 bases. Trimming took off 6 bases at V and 14 bases at J, with 22 bases between the two ends. Germline-derived CDR1 and CDR2 are MNHEY and SVGAGI. The CDR3 contains 13 residues. For the CDR3, the DNA is TGTGCCAGCAGGATTAGCGGTAAAGAGACCCGATACTTC. Protein product: CASRISGKETRYF.

As concerns this clonotype: The conserved final phenylalanine or tryptophan is absent from the CDR3, which likely points to a read error. V gene TRBV28 combines with J gene TRBJ2-2; TRBD1 or TRBD2 may be the D gene (5 bases each). Germline assignment: CDR1 MDHEN and CDR2 SYDVKM. The CDR3 covers 15 residues. In nucleotides, the CDR3 is TGCGCCAGCAGTTTATCTAGAGGGGTATCCGGGGAGCTGTTTATT. Amino acid sequence: CASSLSRGVSGELFI.

Notes on this clonotype: Since the CDR3 does not end with the conserved phenylalanine or tryptophan, this likely comes from a read error. The DNA is omitted, as the CDR3 cannot be located on it reliably, and the CDR3 follows TCRdb's listing. V is TRBV6-5 and J is TRBJ2-7; the DNA was not used to check the table's D call, TRBD2. Germline assignment: CDR1 MNHEY and CDR2 SVGAGI. The CDR3 adds up to 11 amino acids, both ends counted. The CDR3 region is CASRRQGEQYI.

Regarding this clonotype: Compared with germline, one end of the junction differs, possibly owing to a read error. The chain uses TRBV6-5 and TRBJ2-7, with 10 bases that match TRBD2. Germline CDR1 and CDR2: MNHEY and SVGAGI. The CDR3 is made up of 15 amino acids. CDR3 sequence: CASSQTSGRSYEQYF. CDR3 in DNA: TGTGCTAGCAGTCAGACTAGCGGGCGATCCTACGAGCAGTACTTC.